Described below is a single T cell receptor beta chain sequence and its context. The data were obtained in a study of blood T cell repertoires in COVID-19. In the study overall: Both acute and convalescent COVID-19 samples were obtained from the United States, Italy and Spain.

The germline V gene encodes CDR1 MDHEN and CDR2 SYDVKM. This CDR3 has 14 residues. V lost 1 base and J lost 6, with 9 bases in between. Original data processing: Counts of nucleated cells, estimated from reference gene primer amplification, were obtained. TCRdb keeps only in-frame clones here, not all; method: immunoSEQ multiplex PCR. V, J and clone size are taken as reported in that table, and D and trimming were inferred from the DNA itself. The sample carries some 180,000 clones, approximately 80% recorded once. The chain uses TRBV28 and TRBJ2-2; D perhaps matches TRBD1 (6 bases). The source is a man aged 55 to 70 who had been exposed to COVID-19. Specimen: PBMCs or T cells enriched from blood (not recorded which). The CDR3 coding sequence is TGTGCCAGCAGTTTATCAGGGGCCCCCGGGGAGCTGTTTTTT. It is translated as CASSLSGAPGELFF.